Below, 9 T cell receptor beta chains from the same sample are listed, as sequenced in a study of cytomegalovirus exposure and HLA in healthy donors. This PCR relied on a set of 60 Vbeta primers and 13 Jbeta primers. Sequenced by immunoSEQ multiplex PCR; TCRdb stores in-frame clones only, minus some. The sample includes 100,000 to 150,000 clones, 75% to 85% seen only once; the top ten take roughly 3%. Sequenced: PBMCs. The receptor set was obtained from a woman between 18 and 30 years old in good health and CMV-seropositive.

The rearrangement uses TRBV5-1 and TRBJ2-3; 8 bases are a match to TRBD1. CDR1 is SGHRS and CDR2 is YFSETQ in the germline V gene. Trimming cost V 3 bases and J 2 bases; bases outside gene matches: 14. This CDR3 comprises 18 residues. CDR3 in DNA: TGCGCCAGCAGCTCACCCCAGGCGGGGACAGGCCTCACAGATACGCAGTATTTT. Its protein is CASSSPQAGTGLTDTQYF.

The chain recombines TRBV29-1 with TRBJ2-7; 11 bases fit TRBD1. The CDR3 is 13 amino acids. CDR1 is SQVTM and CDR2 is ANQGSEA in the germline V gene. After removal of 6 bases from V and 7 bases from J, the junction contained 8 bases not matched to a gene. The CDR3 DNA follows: TGCAGCGTCGGGACAGGGGGTACTCGGGAGCAGTACTTC. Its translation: CSVGTGGTREQYF.

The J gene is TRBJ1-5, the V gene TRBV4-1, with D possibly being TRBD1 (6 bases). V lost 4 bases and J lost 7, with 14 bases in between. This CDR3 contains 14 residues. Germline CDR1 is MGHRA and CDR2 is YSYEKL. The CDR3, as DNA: TGCGCCAGCAGCCCAAGGGGGATAGGCCAGCCCCAGCATTTT. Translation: CASSPRGIGQPQHF.

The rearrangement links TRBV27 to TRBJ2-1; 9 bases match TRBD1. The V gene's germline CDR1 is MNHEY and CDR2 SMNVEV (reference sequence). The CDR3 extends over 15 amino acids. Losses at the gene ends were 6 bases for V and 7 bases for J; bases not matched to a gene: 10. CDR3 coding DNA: TGTGCCAGCAGACCCGACAGGGGGTATGGTAATGAGCAGTTCTTC. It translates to CASRPDRGYGNEQFF.

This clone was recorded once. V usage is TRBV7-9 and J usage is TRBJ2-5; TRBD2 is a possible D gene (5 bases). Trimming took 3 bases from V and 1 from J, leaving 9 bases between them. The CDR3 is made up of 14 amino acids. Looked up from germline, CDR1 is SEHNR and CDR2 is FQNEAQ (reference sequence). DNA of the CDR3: TGTGCCAGCAGCTTCAGCGGTACCCAAGAGACCCAGTACTTC. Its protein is CASSFSGTQETQYF.

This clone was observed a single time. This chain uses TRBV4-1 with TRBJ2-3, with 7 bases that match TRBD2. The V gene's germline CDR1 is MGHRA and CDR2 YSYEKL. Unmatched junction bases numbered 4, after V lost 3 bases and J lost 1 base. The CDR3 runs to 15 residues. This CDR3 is CASSQIAGGTDTQYF. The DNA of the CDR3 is TGCGCCAGCAGCCAGATCGCGGGGGGCACAGATACGCAGTATTTT.

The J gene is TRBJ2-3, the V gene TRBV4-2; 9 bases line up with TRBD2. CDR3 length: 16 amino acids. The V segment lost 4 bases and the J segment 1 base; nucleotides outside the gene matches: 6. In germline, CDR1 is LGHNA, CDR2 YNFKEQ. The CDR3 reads CASSPRASGGTDTQYF. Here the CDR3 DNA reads TGTGCCAGCAGCCCCCGAGCTAGCGGGGGCACAGATACGCAGTATTTT.

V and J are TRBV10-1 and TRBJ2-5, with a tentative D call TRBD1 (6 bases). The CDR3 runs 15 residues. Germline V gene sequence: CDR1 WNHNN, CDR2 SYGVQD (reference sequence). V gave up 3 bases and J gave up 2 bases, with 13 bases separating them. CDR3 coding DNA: TGCGCCAGCAGTGATAGAGGACAGAAACAAGAGACCCAGTACTTC. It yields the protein CASSDRGQKQETQYF.

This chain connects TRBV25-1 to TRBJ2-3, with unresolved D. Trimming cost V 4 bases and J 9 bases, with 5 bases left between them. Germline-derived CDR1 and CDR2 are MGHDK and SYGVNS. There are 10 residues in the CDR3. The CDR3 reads CASSGGTQYF. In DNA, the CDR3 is TGTGCCAGCAGTGGCGGCACGCAGTATTTT.